One and the same sample provided the 9 T cell receptor beta chains below, sequenced in a study of T cells in Graves' hyperthyroidism and ophthalmopathy. The investigators amplified TCR beta CDR3 regions from RNA transcripts. The HTBI primer set served for first-round RT-PCR of the TCR CDR3. TCRdb reprocessed the multiplex PCR reads via MiXCR and lists one record per CDR3 protein. This table has roughly 300,000 distinct CDR3 sequences, roughly 14% appearing once. Input material: blood. All receptors derive from a woman aged 25 to 39 with Graves' hyperthyroidism.

The V call is TRBV24-1, the J call TRBJ2-1; 15 positions agree with TRBD2. Trimming removed 3 bases from V and 12 bases from J; junction bases left unmatched: 5. Germline CDR1 KGHDR, CDR2 SFDVKD. The CDR3 is 15 residues long. The CDR3 nucleotides read TGTGCCACCAGTGATGCGGGGACTAGCGGGAGGTGGCAGTTCTTC. This translates into CATSDAGTSGRWQFF.

This clonotype was seen repeatedly, ten times or more. The chain has TRBV6-5 and TRBJ2-7, with TRBD1 identical over 8 bases. V lost 0 bases to trimming and J lost 4 bases; unmatched junction nucleotides: 11. In germline, CDR1 is MNHEY, CDR2 SVGAGI. The CDR3 has 17 residues. In DNA form, the CDR3 reads TGTGCCAGCAGTTACTCTCCCACCGGGACAGGATCATACGAGCAGTACTTC. Translation: CASSYSPTGTGSYEQYF.

This rearrangement joins TRBV29-1 to TRBJ2-5; D possibly corresponds to TRBD1 (6 bases). Germline values: CDR1 SQVTM, CDR2 ANQGSEA. The CDR3 has 12 residues. V lost 4 bases to trimming and J lost 9 bases, with 15 bases between them. CDR3 bases: TGCAGCGTTGTTGGGGGCCAAGGGGCCCAGTACTTC. Amino acids: CSVVGGQGAQYF.

This clonotype was seen a few times. The chain is built from TRBV7-3 and TRBJ2-6; 9 nucleotides match TRBD2. Germline V gene sequence: CDR1 SGHTA, CDR2 FQGTGA. V lost 6 bases and J lost 3; bases outside the gene matches: 6. The CDR3 loop spans 16 amino acids. The CDR3 sequence: CASSYSGSGGANVLTF. CDR3 DNA sequence: TGTGCCAGCAGTTATAGCGGGAGTGGTGGGGCCAACGTCCTGACTTTC.

This clonotype came up a few times. The chain combines TRBV29-1 with TRBJ2-1; 8 positions match TRBD2. J lost 2 bases, V lost 2 bases, and 2 bases had no gene match. Germline CDR1 SQVTM, CDR2 ANQGSEA. CDR3 length equals 14 residues. The CDR3: CSVETAGAYNEQFF. CDR3 bases: TGCAGCGTTGAAACAGCGGGAGCCTACAATGAGCAGTTCTTC.

This clonotype was observed a few times. The J gene is TRBJ1-6, the V gene TRBV28, with D unclear. Germline V gives CDR1 MDHEN, CDR2 SYDVKM. The CDR3 is 16 residues long. Trimming removed 3 bases from V and 9 bases from J, with 18 bases in between. The DNA for the CDR3 is TGTGCCAGCAGTTTTGGCCATTCGCAGGTCGGTTCACCCCTCCACTTT. It specifies CASSFGHSQVGSPLHF.

In this sample, this clonotype turned up many times. CDR3 coding DNA: TGCGCCAGCAGCTTGGGAGGGGGCTCGGACACTGAAGCTTTCTTT. Residues: CASSLGGGSDTEAFF. The gene calls are TRBV5-1 and TRBJ1-1; 7 nucleotides line up with TRBD1. Germline CDR1 reads SGHRS; CDR2 reads YFSETQ. This CDR3 comprises 15 residues. Unmatched junction bases numbered 5, after V lost 0 bases and J lost 3 bases.

This clonotype was detected only a few times. The chain carries TRBV20-1 and TRBJ2-1; tentative D call: TRBD2 (6 bases). The germline V and J ends were trimmed by 3 bases and 9 bases, with 15 bases remaining between them. CDR1 and CDR2 from the germline V gene are DFQATT and SNEGSKA (reference sequence). The CDR3 has 13 amino acids. CDR3 nucleotides: TGCAGTGCTAGCCACCCCCAGGGAGGTGAGCAGTTCTTC. Translating gives CSASHPQGGEQFF.

The sample holds a few counts of this clonotype. CDR3 bases: TGTGCCAGCTCCCAAACAGGGGGCGAGTATAATTCACCCCTCCACTTT. Amino acids: CASSQTGGEYNSPLHF. The chain has TRBV18 and TRBJ1-6; 9 bases map to TRBD1. Germline CDR1 reads KGHSH; CDR2 reads LQKENI. The CDR3 sequence is 16 residues long. V was clipped by 6 bases and J by 4 bases; unmatched bases: 7.